There are a few counts of the clone carrying this T cell receptor (beta chain). This sample was taken from a study of early T cells in non-severe SARS-CoV-2 infection. Each CDR3 protein is one row after TCRdb ran MiXCR on the 5' RACE reads. This table holds about 70,000 distinct CDR3 sequences, more than 8% found once. Germline values: CDR1 LGHNA, CDR2 YNFKEQ. The ends lost 4 bases at V and 1 base at J; junction bases unmatched: 6. The CDR3 covers 16 residues. This TCR came from an adult who was a healthcare worker with PCR-confirmed SARS-CoV-2 infection or an uninfected control (not recorded which). The sample was whole blood, taken at baseline. The rearrangement joins TRBV4-2 to TRBJ2-2; 7 bases line up with TRBD2. The CDR3 loop reads CASSPFAGVNTGELFF. The CDR3 DNA is TGTGCCAGCAGCCCCTTTGCGGGAGTGAACACCGGGGAGCTGTTTTTT.